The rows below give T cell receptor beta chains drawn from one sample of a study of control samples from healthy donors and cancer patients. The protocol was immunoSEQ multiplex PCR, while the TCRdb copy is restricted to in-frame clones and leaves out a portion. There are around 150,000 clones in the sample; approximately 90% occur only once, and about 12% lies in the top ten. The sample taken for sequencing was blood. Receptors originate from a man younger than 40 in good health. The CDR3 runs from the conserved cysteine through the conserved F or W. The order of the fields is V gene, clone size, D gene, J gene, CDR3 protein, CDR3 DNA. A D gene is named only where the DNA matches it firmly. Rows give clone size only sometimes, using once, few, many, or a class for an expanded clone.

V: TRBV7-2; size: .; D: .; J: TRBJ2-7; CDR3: CASSLQGGGYEQYF; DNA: TGTGCCAGCAGCTTACAGGGTGGGGGCTACGAGCAGTACTTC
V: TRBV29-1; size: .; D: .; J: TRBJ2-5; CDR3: CTSQRERETQYF; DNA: TGCACCAGCCAAAGGGAAAGAGAGACCCAGTACTTC
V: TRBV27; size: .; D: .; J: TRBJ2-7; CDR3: CASSWWGSYEQYF; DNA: TGTGCCAGCTCGTGGTGGGGCTCCTACGAGCAGTACTTC
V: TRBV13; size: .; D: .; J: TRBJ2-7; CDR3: CASSLGATYEQYF; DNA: TGTGCCAGCAGCTTAGGTGCCACCTACGAGCAGTACTTC
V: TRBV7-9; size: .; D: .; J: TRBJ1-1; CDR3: CASSENTEAFF; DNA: TGTGCCAGCAGCGAAAACACTGAAGCTTTCTTT
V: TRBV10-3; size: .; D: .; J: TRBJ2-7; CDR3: CATTRGYEQYF; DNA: TGTGCCACCACCAGGGGCTACGAGCAGTACTTC
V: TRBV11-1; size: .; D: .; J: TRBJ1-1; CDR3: CASSRARTEAFF; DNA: TGTGCCAGCAGCCGAGCAAGGACTGAAGCTTTCTTT
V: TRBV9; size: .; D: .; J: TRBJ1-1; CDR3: CASSTRTGMNTEAFF; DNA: TGTGCCAGCAGCACACGGACGGGGATGAACACTGAAGCTTTCTTT
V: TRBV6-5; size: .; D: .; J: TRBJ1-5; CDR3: CASCGGSGRAQHF; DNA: TGTGCCAGCTGCGGTGGGTCGGGGCGGGCCCAGCATTTT
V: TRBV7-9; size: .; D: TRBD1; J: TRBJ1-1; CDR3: CASSFFRDSQLNTEAFF; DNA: TGTGCCAGCAGCTTCTTCCGGGACAGCCAGCTGAACACTGAAGCTTTCTTT
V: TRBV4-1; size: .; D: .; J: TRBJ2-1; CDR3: CASSQWSKDEQFF; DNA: TGCGCCAGCAGCCAATGGAGTAAGGATGAGCAGTTCTTC
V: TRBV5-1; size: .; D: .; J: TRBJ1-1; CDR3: CASSLIQMNTEAFF; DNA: TGCGCCAGCAGCTTGATTCAGATGAACACTGAAGCTTTCTTT
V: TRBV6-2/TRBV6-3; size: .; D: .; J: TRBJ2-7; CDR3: CASSSFGAGVHF; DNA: TGTGCCAGCAGTAGTTTCGGGGCAGGGGTGCACTTC
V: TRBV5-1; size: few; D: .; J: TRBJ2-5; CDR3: CASSRGYQETQYF; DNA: TGCGCCAGCAGCCGGGGGTACCAAGAGACCCAGTACTTC
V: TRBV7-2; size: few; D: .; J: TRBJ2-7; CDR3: CASSLTANEQYF; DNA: TGTGCCAGCAGCTTAACAGCGAACGAGCAGTACTTC
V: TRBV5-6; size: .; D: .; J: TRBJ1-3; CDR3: CASEARRGYAGNTIYF; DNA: TGTGCCAGCGAAGCTCGGCGGGGATATGCTGGAAACACCATATATTTT
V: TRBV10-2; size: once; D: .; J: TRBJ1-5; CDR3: CASSERDQPQHF; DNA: TGCGCCAGCAGTGAAAGGGATCAGCCCCAGCATTTT
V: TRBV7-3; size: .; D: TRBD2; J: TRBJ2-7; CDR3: CASSRGEVNHEQYF; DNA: TGTGCCAGCAGCCGGGGGGAAGTGAACCACGAGCAGTACTTC
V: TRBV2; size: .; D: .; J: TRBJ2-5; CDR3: CASSDETQYF; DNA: TGTGCCAGCAGTGATGAGACCCAGTACTTC
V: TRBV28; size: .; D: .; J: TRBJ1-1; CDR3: CASSPPNTEAFF; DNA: TGTGCCAGCAGTCCCCCAAACACTGAAGCTTTCTTT
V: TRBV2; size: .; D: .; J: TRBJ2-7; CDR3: CASRGGVYEQYF; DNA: TGTGCCAGCCGCGGTGGGGTGTACGAGCAGTACTTC
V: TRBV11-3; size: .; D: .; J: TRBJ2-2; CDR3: CASSLDIIGQPNTGELFF; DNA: TGTGCCAGCAGCTTAGATATAATTGGACAGCCGAACACCGGGGAGCTGTTTTTT
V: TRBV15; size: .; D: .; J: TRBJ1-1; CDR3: CATSRDRVNTEAFF; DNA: TGTGCCACCAGCAGAGACCGGGTAAACACTGAAGCTTTCTTT
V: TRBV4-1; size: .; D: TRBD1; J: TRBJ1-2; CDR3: CASSQDGQGELRGYTF; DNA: TGCGCCAGCAGCCAAGATGGGCAGGGGGAACTGAGGGGCTACACCTTC
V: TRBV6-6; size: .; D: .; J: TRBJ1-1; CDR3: CASTSVGGEGDTEAFF; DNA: TGTGCCAGCACCTCCGTGGGGGGGGAGGGAGACACTGAAGCTTTCTTT
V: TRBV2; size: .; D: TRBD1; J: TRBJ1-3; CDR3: CASSTDRGNTIYF; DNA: TGTGCCAGCAGTACGGACAGGGGAAACACCATATATTTT
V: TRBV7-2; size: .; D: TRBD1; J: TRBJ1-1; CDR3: CASRGQLNTEAFF; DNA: TGTGCCAGCAGGGGACAGCTGAACACTGAAGCTTTCTTT
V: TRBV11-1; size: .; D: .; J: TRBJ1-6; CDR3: CASSAGTAANSPLHF; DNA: TGTGCCAGCAGCGCTGGAACGGCCGCGAATTCACCCCTCCACTTT
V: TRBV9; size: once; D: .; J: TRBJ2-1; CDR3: CASSVEGSYNEQFF; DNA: TGTGCCAGCAGCGTAGAGGGTTCCTACAATGAGCAGTTCTTC
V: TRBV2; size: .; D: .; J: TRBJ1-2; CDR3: CASSEREDLHGYTF; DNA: TGTGCCAGCAGTGAAAGGGAAGACCTCCATGGCTACACCTTC
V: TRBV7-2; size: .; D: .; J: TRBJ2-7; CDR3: CASRMGTVSYEQYF; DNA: TGTGCCAGCAGGATGGGGACGGTCTCTTACGAGCAGTACTTC
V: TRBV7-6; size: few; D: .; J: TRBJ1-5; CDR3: CASSLWAGKGQPQHF; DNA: TGTGCCAGCAGCTTATGGGCGGGGAAGGGTCAGCCCCAGCATTTT
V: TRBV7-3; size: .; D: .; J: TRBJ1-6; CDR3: CASSSSNNSPLHF; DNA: TGTGCCAGCAGCTCCTCGAATAATTCACCCCTCCACTTT
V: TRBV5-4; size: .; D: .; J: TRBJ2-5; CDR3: CASSLSPVQETQYF; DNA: TGTGCCAGCAGCTTGTCCCCAGTCCAAGAGACCCAGTACTTC
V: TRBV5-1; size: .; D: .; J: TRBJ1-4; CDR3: CASSLGRDEKLFF; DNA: TGCGCCAGCAGCTTGGGGAGGGATGAAAAACTGTTTTTT
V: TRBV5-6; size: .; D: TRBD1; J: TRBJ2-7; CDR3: CASSLGTGRYEQYF; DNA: TGTGCCAGCAGCTTGGGGACAGGACGCTACGAGCAGTACTTC
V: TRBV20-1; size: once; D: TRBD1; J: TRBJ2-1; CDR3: CSARAGGDQFF; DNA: TGCAGTGCTAGAGCAGGGGGAGACCAGTTCTTC
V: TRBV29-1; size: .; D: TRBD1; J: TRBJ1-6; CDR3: CSVGTGKDSPLHF; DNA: TGCAGCGTCGGGACAGGGAAGGATTCACCCCTCCACTTT
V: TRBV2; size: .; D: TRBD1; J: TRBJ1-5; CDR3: CASSREYTGVVVDQPQHF; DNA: TGTGCCAGCAGTAGGGAGTATACAGGGGTCGTAGTGGATCAGCCCCAGCATTTT
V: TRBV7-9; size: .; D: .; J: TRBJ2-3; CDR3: CASSLDSGSTDTQYF; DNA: TGTGCCAGCAGCTTAGACAGCGGGAGCACAGATACGCAGTATTTT
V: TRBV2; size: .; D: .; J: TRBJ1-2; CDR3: CASSGVLSYGYTF; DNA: TGTGCCAGCAGTGGCGTCCTGTCCTATGGCTACACCTTC
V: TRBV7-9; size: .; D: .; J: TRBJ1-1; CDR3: CASSSNPLLRWTEAFF; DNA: TGTGCCAGCAGCTCCAATCCTCTATTGAGATGGACTGAAGCTTTCTTT
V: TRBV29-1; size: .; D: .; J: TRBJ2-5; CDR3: CSVVTGGSQETQYF; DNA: TGCAGCGTTGTGACCGGTGGGTCCCAAGAGACCCAGTACTTC
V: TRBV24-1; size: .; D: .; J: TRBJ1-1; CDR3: CATSTERNTEAFF; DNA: TGTGCCACCAGTACGGAGAGGAACACTGAAGCTTTCTTT
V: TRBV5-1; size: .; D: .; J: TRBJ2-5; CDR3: CASSLGKTQYF; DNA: TGCGCCAGCAGCCTGGGAAAGACCCAGTACTTC
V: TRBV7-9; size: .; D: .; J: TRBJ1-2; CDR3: CASSTPSGVGGYTF; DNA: TGTGCCAGCAGCACCCCGTCGGGGGTAGGTGGCTACACCTTC
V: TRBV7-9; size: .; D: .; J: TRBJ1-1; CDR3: CASSLYRLNTEAFF; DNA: TGTGCCAGCAGCTTATACAGGCTAAACACTGAAGCTTTCTTT
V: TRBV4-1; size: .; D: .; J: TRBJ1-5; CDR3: CASSQVEGSNQPQHF; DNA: TGCGCCAGCAGCCAAGTTGAGGGTTCCAATCAGCCCCAGCATTTT
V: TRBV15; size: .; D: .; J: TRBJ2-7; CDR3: CATSRDQGRDEQYF; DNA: TGTGCCACCAGCAGGGATCAGGGGAGGGACGAGCAGTACTTC
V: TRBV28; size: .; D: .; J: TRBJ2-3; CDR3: CASSWVGLATDTQYF; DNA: TGTGCCAGCAGTTGGGTTGGACTCGCCACAGATACGCAGTATTTT
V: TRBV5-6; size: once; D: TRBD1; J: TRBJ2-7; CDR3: CASSAGQGYAEQYF; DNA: TGTGCCAGCAGCGCCGGACAGGGCTATGCCGAGCAGTACTTC
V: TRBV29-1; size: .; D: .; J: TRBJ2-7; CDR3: CSVTESTFYEQYF; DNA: TGCAGCGTTACGGAGTCGACGTTCTACGAGCAGTACTTC
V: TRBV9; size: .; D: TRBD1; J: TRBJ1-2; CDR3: CASSLNGGQGSWGYGYTF; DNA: TGTGCCAGCAGTCTTAACGGAGGACAGGGGAGTTGGGGCTATGGCTACACCTTC
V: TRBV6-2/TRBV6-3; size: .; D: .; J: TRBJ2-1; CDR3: CASSYASYPGNEQFF; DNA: TGTGCCAGCAGTTATGCAAGTTATCCTGGCAATGAGCAGTTCTTC
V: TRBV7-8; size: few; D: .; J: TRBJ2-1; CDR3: CASSLQGSSYNEQFF; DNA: TGTGCCAGCAGCTTACAGGGGAGTTCCTACAATGAGCAGTTCTTC
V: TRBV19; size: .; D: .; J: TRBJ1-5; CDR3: CASSPVRNQPQHF; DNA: TGTGCCAGTAGCCCGGTGAGAAATCAGCCCCAGCATTTT
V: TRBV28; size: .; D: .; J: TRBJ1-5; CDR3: CAITPRGNQPQHF; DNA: TGTGCCATCACCCCCCGGGGCAATCAGCCCCAGCATTTT
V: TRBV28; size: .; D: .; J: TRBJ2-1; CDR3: CASSRTLYNEQFF; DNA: TGTGCCAGCAGTCGGACTCTATACAATGAGCAGTTCTTC
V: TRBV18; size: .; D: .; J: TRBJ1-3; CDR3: CASSPAGNGNTIYF; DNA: TGTGCCAGCTCACCGGCAGGGAATGGAAACACCATATATTTT